These T cell receptor beta chains were read from a single sample in a study of PD-L1 blockade in urothelial cancer. Here immunoSEQ multiplex PCR was the method, and the copy in TCRdb shows in-frame clones only, minus some. The sample has fewer than 25,000 clones, 87% seen once; the top ten hold 2.5% to 3.5%. Here the sequenced sample was PBMCs, taken around atezolizumab (anti-PD-L1) treatment. The receptors stem from a man aged 45-65 years with urothelial cancer. The CDR3 runs from the conserved cysteine through the conserved F or W. A D gene is named only where the DNA matches it firmly.

>TRBJ2-1|TRBV19|.
CASSSRGEGGANEQFF
>TRBJ1-5|TRBV11-2|.
CASSLNRDQPQHF
>TRBJ2-5|TRBV6-6|TRBD2
CASTKAVSGGPETQYF
>TRBJ2-2|TRBV5-1|.
CASSETRTYTGELFF
>TRBJ2-2|TRBV12-5|.
CASGPSGGGTGELFF
>TRBJ2-1|TRBV7-7|TRBD2
CASSLISGTNNEQFF
>TRBJ2-5|TRBV10-3|TRBD1
CAIIRTGRRETQYF
>TRBJ2-7|TRBV19|.
CASSIYADYEQYF
>TRBJ1-5|TRBV5-1|.
CAAPGRDYYSNQPQHF
>TRBJ2-3|TRBV29-1|.
CSAPMPWTGTDTQYF